This TCR beta chain was identified during a study of OX40 agonist ivuxolimab in advanced cancers. About the study: Patients in dose escalation had liver, melanoma, kidney or head and neck cancers. Those enrolled were roughly 80% male, with a mean age of around 55 years and ages from roughly 20 to 85. Findings and limits, study-wide: Mean expanded clone counts were higher in CD8+ than CD4+ T cells. There was clonal expansion of CD4+ and CD8+ blood T cells by week 6 at 0.1 to 3.0 mg/kg.

Regarding this clone: The target antigen is unknown.

V shed 0 bases and J shed 6 bases, with 14 bases lying between them. Germline CDR1 and CDR2: SGHDN and FVKESK. This CDR3 region has 16 residues. Libraries were prepared by immunoSEQ multiplex PCR; TCRdb keeps only in-frame clonotypes and omits some of them. The sample records approximately 71,000 clones, roughly 80% being singletons. This clonotype was obtained from an adult with an advanced solid tumor such as melanoma, head and neck, liver or kidney cancer. The sequencing used CD4+ or CD8+ T cells sorted from blood, collected in a trial of the OX40 agonist ivuxolimab. The chain recombines TRBV14 with TRBJ1-4, with TRBD1 as a possible D gene (6 bases). CDR3: CASSQEGGFWDEKLFF. CDR3 DNA sequence: TGTGCCAGCAGCCAAGAAGGGGGGTTCTGGGATGAAAAACTGTTTTTT. Combining the CDR3 with reference TRBV14 and TRBJ1-4 gives the whole variable domain EAGVTQFPSHSVIEKGQTVTLRCDPISGHDNLYWYRRVMGKEIKFLLHFVKESKQDESGMPNNRFLAERTGGTYSTLKVQPAELEDSGVYFCASSQEGGFWDEKLFFGSGTQLSVL.